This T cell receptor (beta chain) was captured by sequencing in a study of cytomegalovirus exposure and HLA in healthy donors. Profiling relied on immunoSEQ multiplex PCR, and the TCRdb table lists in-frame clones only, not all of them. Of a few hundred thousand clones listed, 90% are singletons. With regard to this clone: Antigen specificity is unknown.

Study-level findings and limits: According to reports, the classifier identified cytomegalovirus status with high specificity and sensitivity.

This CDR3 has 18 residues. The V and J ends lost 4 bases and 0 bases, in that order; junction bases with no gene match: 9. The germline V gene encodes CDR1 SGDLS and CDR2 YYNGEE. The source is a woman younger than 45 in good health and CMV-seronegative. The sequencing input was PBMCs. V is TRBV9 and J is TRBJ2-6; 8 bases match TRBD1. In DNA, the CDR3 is TGTGCCAGCAGCTCTCGGACAGGGATTAGCTCTGGGGCCAACGTCCTGACTTTC. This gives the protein CASSSRTGISSGANVLTF.